Included here is one TCR beta chain sequence, with context. The Seattle patients, enrolled during active infection, were followed longitudinally. Using immunoSEQ multiplex PCR, the repertoire was profiled, and TCRdb retains in-frame clones only, with some absent. This table holds roughly 150,000 clones, about 82% found once. The CDR3 has 12 amino acids. V gave up 5 bases and J gave up 8 bases, with 10 bases separating them. The V gene's germline CDR1 is SGDLS and CDR2 YYNGEE. This entry comes from a study of blood T cell repertoires in COVID-19. Study at large: Nucleic acid was either cDNA or gDNA, and it came from T cells, B-cell-depleted T cells, or PBMCs.

The origin of this receptor is a woman older than 75 with COVID-19, enrolled during active disease. The V and J genes are TRBV9 and TRBJ2-2, with a possible D match to TRBD2 (5 bases). The sample comprised peripheral blood. The CDR3, as DNA: TGTGCCAGCAGTCCTTGGACTGGGGAGCTGTTTTTT. Its translation is CASSPWTGELFF.